The 10 T cell receptor beta chains reported below all come from one sample, sequenced in a study of identical twins. TCRdb ran MiXCR on the 5' RACE reads and lists one entry per CDR3 protein. The sample has 500,000 or so distinct CDR3 sequences; approximately 15% are singletons. In addition, the sample was reused for a study of yellow fever vaccine responses in identical twins.

The sequenced sample consisted of CD4+ T cells sorted from blood. These receptors all stem from a woman aged 18-35 years in good health.

This chain connects TRBV25-1 to TRBJ2-4; 11 bases map to TRBD1. The junction had 4 bases not matched to a gene; V was cut back by 1 base and J by 2 bases. Germline V gene data show CDR1 as MGHDK and CDR2 as SYGVNS. The CDR3 loop spans 17 amino acids. CDR3 DNA: TGTGCCAGCAGTGAATCTTGGGACAGGGGGACCAAAAACATTCAGTACTTC. Its protein is CASSESWDRGTKNIQYF.

V gene TRBV29-1 combines with J gene TRBJ2-7, with D maybe TRBD1 (6 bases). CDR1 is SQVTM, CDR2 ANQGSEA, per germline. The CDR3 has 11 amino acids. Trimming left V 5 bases short and J 2 bases short, with 7 bases between. For the CDR3, the DNA is TGCAGCGTTAGGGGGACCTACGAGCAGTACTTC. It codes for CSVRGTYEQYF.

This clonotype showed up many times. The junction does not match germline at one end; this may be a read error. The V and J genes are TRBV7-9 and TRBJ1-1, with a tentative D call TRBD1 (5 bases). Germline-derived CDR1 and CDR2 are SEHNR and FQNEAQ (reference sequence). The CDR3 totals 13 residues. Here the CDR3 reads CASSLDRNTEAFF. The CDR3 DNA is TGCGCCAGCAGCCTAGACAGGAACACTGAAGCTTTCTTT.

This clonotype has more than one count but fewer than ten. The V gene is TRBV3-1, the J gene TRBJ2-1; 9 bases are a match to TRBD2. The V gene's germline CDR1 is LGHDT and CDR2 YNNKEL (reference sequence). This CDR3 is 13 amino acids long. Trimming at V came to 3 bases and at J to 9 bases, leaving 3 bases not matched to a gene. The CDR3 DNA reads as TGTGCCAGCAGCCACGCGACTAGCGGTGAGCAGTTCTTC. Translating gives CASSHATSGEQFF.

The chain employs TRBV7-2 and TRBJ2-7; no definite D call. The CDR3 covers 13 residues. V gave up 5 bases and J gave up 2 bases, with 10 bases separating them. Germline values: CDR1 SGHTA, CDR2 FQGNSA. The chain's CDR3 is CASSPHTAYEQYF. In DNA form, the CDR3 reads TGTGCCAGCAGCCCACATACGGCCTACGAGCAGTACTTC.

For the CDR3, the DNA is TGTGCCAGCAGCTCAAAAAGGGACTACTACAATGAGCAGTTCTTC. It translates to CASSSKRDYYNEQFF. The rearrangement links TRBV5-6 to TRBJ2-1, with 7 nucleotides matching TRBD2. The germline V gene encodes CDR1 SGHDT and CDR2 YYEEEE. The CDR3 covers 15 residues. V trimming: 3 bases; J trimming: 3 bases; junction bases outside the gene matches: 6.

V gene TRBV3-1 combines with J gene TRBJ2-1; the D gene is possibly TRBD2 (6 bases). This CDR3 comprises 18 residues. The germline V gene encodes CDR1 LGHDT and CDR2 YNNKEL (reference sequence). V gave up 3 bases and J gave up 4 bases, with 22 bases separating them. The CDR3 bases are TGTGCCAGCAGCCATAGGGGTGGGCTCGGGGGACCTTACAATGAGCAGTTCTTC. Translating gives CASSHRGGLGGPYNEQFF.

This clonotype was detected ten times or more. The V and J genes are TRBV29-1 and TRBJ2-7, with D possibly called TRBD1 or TRBD2 (5 bases each). CDR3 length: 11 amino acids. Germline CDR1 reads SQVTM; CDR2 reads ANQGSEA. V shed 2 bases and J shed 7 bases, with 9 bases lying between them. The CDR3, as DNA: TGCAGCGTTGAACGATGGGGGGAGCAGTACTTC. Amino acid sequence: CSVERWGEQYF.

V usage is TRBV4-1 and J usage is TRBJ2-7; 7 bases match TRBD2. The length of the CDR3 is 18 residues. J lost 4 bases, V lost 0 bases, and 15 bases had no gene match. Germline V lookup: CDR1 MGHRA, CDR2 YSYEKL. The CDR3 loop reads CASSQDGGSAPPFYEQYF. The CDR3 nucleotides read TGCGCCAGCAGCCAAGATGGCGGGAGCGCACCTCCTTTTTACGAGCAGTACTTC.

This clonotype was observed at least ten times. The chain couples TRBV7-9 to TRBJ1-1, with D possibly matching TRBD1 (5 bases). V lost 5 bases and J 5 bases, leaving 18 bases between the germline ends. Germline CDR1 reads SEHNR; CDR2 reads FQNEAQ (reference sequence). This CDR3 contains 15 residues. This chain's CDR3 is CASSPNQGGRTEAFF. The CDR3, as DNA: TGTGCCAGCAGCCCTAACCAGGGAGGACGTACTGAAGCTTTCTTT.